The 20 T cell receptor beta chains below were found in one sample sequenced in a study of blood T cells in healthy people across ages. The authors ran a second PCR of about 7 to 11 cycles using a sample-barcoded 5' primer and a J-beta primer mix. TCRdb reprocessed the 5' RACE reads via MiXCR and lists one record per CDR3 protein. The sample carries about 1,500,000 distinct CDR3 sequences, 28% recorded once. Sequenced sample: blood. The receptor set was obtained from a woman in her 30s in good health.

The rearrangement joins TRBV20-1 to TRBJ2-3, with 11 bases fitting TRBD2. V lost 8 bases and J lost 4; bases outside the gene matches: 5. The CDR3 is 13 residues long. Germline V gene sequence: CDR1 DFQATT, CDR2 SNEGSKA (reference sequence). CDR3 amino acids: CSLTSGSSDTQYF. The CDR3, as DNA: TGCAGTCTTACTAGCGGGAGTTCAGATACGCAGTATTTT.

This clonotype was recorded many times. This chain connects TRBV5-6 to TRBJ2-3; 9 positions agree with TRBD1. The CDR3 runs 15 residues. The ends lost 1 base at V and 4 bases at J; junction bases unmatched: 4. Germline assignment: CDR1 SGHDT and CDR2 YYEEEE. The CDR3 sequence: CASSLRRTGADTQYF. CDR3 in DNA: TGTGCCAGCAGCTTGAGGAGGACAGGGGCAGATACGCAGTATTTT.

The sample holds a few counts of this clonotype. In nucleotides, the CDR3 is TGTGCCAGCAGCTTCCGAGCTAGCTCCTACAATGAGCAGTTCTTC. Translation: CASSFRASSYNEQFF. J is TRBJ2-1 and V is TRBV12-3 or TRBV12-4, with unresolved D. The CDR3 is made up of 15 amino acids. Trimming took off 6 bases at V and 0 bases at J, with 12 bases between the two ends.

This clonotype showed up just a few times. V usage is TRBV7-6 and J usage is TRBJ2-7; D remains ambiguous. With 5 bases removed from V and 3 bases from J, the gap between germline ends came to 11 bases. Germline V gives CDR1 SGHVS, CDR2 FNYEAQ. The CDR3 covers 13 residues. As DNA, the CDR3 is TGTGCCAGCAGCCAGCCCCCCGTCTACGAGCAGTACTTC. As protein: CASSQPPVYEQYF.

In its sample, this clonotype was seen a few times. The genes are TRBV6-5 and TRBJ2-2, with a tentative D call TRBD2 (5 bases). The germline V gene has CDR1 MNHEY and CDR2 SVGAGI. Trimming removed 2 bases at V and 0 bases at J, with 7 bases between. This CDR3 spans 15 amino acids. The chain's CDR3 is CASSYEGTNTGELFF. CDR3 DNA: TGTGCCAGCAGTTACGAGGGTACGAACACCGGGGAGCTGTTTTTT.

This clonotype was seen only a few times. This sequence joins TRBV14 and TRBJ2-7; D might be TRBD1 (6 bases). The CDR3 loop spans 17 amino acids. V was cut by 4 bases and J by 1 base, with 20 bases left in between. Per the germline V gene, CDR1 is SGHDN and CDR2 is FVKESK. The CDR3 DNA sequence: TGTGCCAGCAGCCGAGCCCGCCAGGGGTTTGGGTCCTACGAGCAGTACTTC. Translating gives CASSRARQGFGSYEQYF.

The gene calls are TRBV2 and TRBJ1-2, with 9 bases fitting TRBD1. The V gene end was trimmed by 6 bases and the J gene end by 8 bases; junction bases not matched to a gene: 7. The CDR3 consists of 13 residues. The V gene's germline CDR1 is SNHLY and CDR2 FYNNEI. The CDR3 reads CASRDRGDRGYTF. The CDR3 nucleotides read TGTGCCAGCAGGGACAGGGGAGATCGAGGCTACACCTTC. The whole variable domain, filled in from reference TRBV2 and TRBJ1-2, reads EPEVTQTPSHQVTQMGQEVILRCVPISNHLYFYWYRQILGQKVEFLVSFYNNEISEKSEIFDDQFSVERPDGSNFTLKIRSTKLEDSAMYFCASRDRGDRGYTFGSGTRLTVV.

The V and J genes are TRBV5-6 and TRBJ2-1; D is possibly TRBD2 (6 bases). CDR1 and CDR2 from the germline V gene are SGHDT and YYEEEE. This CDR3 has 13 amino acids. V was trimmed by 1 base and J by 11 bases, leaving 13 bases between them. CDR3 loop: CASSLKGLAQQFF. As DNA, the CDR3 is TGTGCCAGCAGCTTGAAGGGACTTGCCCAGCAGTTCTTC.

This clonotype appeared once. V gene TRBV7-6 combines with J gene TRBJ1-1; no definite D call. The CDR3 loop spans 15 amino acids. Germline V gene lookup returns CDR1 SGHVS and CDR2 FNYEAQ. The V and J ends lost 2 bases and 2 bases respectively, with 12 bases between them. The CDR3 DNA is TGTGCCAGCAGCTTACTCGCCCGGCTCAACACTGAAGCTTTCTTT. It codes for CASSLLARLNTEAFF.

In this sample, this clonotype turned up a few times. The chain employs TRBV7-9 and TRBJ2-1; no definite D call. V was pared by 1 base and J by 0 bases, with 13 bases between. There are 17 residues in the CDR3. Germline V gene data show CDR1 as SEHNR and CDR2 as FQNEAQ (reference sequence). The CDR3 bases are TGTGCCAGCAGCTTAGAGGCTCTCGCAGACTCCTACAATGAGCAGTTCTTC. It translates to CASSLEALADSYNEQFF.

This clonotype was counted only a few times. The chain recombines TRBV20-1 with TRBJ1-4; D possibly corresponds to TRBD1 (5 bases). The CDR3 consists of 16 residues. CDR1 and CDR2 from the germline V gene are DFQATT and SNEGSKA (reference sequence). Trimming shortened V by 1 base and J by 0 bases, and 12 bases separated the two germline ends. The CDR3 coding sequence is TGCAGTGCTAGAGGGGGCCGAGGTACAACTAATGAAAAACTGTTTTTT. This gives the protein CSARGGRGTTNEKLFF.

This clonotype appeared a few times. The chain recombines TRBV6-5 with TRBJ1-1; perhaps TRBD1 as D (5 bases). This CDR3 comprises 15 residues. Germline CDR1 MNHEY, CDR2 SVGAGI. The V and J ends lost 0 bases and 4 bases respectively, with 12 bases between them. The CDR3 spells CASSYSRDSGTEAFF. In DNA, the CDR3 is TGTGCCAGCAGTTACTCTAGGGACTCGGGCACTGAAGCTTTCTTT.

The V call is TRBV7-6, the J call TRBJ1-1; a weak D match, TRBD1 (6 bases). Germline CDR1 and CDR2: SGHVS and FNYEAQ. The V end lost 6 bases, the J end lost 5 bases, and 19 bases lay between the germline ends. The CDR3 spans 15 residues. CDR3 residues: CASSSGWGANTEAFF. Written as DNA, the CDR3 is TGTGCCAGCAGTTCAGGGTGGGGGGCGAATACTGAAGCTTTCTTT. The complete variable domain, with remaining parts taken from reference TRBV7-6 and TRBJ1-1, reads GAGVSQSPRYKVTKRGQDVALRCDPISGHVSLYWYRQALGQGPEFLTYFNYEAQQDKSGLPNDRFSAERPEGSISTLTIQRTEQRDSAMYRCASSSGWGANTEAFFGQGTRLTVV.

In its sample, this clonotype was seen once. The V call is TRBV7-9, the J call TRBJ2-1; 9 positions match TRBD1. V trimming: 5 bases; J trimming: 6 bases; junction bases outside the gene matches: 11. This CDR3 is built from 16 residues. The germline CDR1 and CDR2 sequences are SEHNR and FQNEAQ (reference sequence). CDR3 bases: TGTGCCAGCAGCCTACTTGAGGGACAGGGCTGCAATGAGCAGTTCTTC. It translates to CASSLLEGQGCNEQFF. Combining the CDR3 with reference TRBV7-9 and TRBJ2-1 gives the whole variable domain DTGVSQNPRHKITKRGQNVTFRCDPISEHNRLYWYRQTLGQGPEFLTYFQNEAQLEKSRLLSDRFSAERPKGSFSTLEIQRTEQGDSAMYLCASSLLEGQGCNEQFFGPGTRLTVL.

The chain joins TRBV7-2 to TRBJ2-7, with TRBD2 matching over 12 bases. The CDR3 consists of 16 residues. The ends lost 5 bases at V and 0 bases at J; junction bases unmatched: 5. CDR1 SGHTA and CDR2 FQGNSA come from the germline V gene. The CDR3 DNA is TGTGCCAGCAGCCAGGGACTAGCGGGCCCCTCCTACGAGCAGTACTTC. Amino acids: CASSQGLAGPSYEQYF.

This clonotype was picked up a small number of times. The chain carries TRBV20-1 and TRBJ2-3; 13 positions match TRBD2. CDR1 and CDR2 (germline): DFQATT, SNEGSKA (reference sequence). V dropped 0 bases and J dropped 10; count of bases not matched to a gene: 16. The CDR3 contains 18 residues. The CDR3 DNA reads TGCAGTGCTAGAGACCCTACTACTAGCGGGGGGGCCCAGGGCGCGCAGTATTTT. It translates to CSARDPTTSGGAQGAQYF.

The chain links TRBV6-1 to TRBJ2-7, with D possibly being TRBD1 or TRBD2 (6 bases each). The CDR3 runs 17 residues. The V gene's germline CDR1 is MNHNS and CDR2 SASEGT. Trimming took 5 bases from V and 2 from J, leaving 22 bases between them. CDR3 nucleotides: TGTGCCAGCAGTCCCGCATGGGGAAGGGGGGTAACCTACGAGCAGTACTTC. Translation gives CASSPAWGRGVTYEQYF.

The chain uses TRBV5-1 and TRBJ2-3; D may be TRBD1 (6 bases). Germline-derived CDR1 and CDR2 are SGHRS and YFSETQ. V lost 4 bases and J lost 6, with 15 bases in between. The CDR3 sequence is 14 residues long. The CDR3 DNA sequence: TGCGCCAGCAGCCAGGGGACCCGCGGGGATACGCAGTATTTT. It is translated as CASSQGTRGDTQYF.

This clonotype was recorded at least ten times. DNA of the CDR3: TGTGCCAGCTCCAGCGGGGGAGCTACAGATACGCAGTATTTT. It encodes CASSSGGATDTQYF. V and J are TRBV7-3 and TRBJ2-3, with 8 nucleotides matching TRBD2. V shed 8 bases and J 3 bases; nucleotides not matched to a gene: 7. The CDR3 covers 14 residues. CDR1 is SGHTA, CDR2 FQGTGA, per germline. The whole variable domain, remainder taken from reference TRBV7-3 and TRBJ2-3, is GAGVSQTPSNKVTEKGKYVELRCDPISGHTALYWYRQSLGQGPEFLIYFQGTGAADDSGLPNDRFFAVRPEGSVSTLKIQRTERGDSAVYLCASSSGGATDTQYFGPGTRLTVL.

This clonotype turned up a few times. This CDR3 reads CASTGKPDSGANVLTF. The CDR3, as DNA: TGTGCCAGCACCGGCAAACCAGACTCTGGGGCCAACGTCCTGACTTTC. V gene TRBV7-2 combines with J gene TRBJ2-6; D not resolved. Germline V gives CDR1 SGHTA, CDR2 FQGNSA. The ends were cut back, 7 bases at V and 0 bases at J, with 13 bases in the middle. The CDR3 covers 16 residues.